The 20 T cell receptor beta chains in this list originate from one sample, sequenced in a study of T cell responses to AZD1222 COVID-19 vaccine. Assay: immunoSEQ multiplex PCR; the TCRdb copy retains only in-frame clones and omits some. This table holds around 110,000 clones, approximately 83% found once. The starting material was peripheral blood, obtained on day 0 of MenACWY control vaccination. All receptors come from an adult in good health.

The chain uses TRBV18 and TRBJ2-7; 7 bases map to TRBD1. The CDR3 contains 14 residues. The V gene's germline CDR1 is KGHSH and CDR2 LQKENI. V was clipped by 3 bases and J by 1 base; unmatched bases: 3. The chain's CDR3 is CASSPGTVSYEQYF. As DNA, the CDR3 is TGTGCCAGCTCACCGGGGACAGTTTCCTACGAGCAGTACTTC.

The rearrangement joins TRBV2 to TRBJ1-2, with a tentative D call TRBD1 (6 bases). This CDR3 comprises 15 residues. Germline loops: CDR1 SNHLY, CDR2 FYNNEI. Trimming took off 2 bases at V and 3 bases at J, with 13 bases between the two ends. The CDR3 coding sequence is TGTGCCAGCAGTGAAACTTATCAGGGGTACTATGGCTACACCTTC. Translation: CASSETYQGYYGYTF.

This sequence joins TRBV9 and TRBJ2-1; D possibly corresponds to TRBD1 (5 bases). The CDR3 covers 16 residues. Germline V gene data show CDR1 as SGDLS and CDR2 as YYNGEE. V dropped 0 bases and J dropped 2 bases, with 12 bases sitting between them. Written as DNA, the CDR3 is TGTGCCAGCAGCGTAGGGACGACAGACACCTACAATGAGCAGTTCTTC. Its protein is CASSVGTTDTYNEQFF. Using reference TRBV9 and TRBJ2-1 for the parts outside the CDR3, the full variable domain is DSGVTQTPKHLITATGQRVTLRCSPRSGDLSVYWYQQSLDQGLQFLIQYYNGEERAKGNILERFSAQQFPDLHSELNLSSLELGDSALYFCASSVGTTDTYNEQFFGPGTRLTVL.

This chain links TRBV25-1 with TRBJ1-2; 8 positions match TRBD1. The length of the CDR3 is 16 residues. V shed 5 bases, J shed 2 bases, and the junction held 10 bases outside the gene matches. The V gene's germline CDR1 is MGHDK and CDR2 SYGVNS. CDR3 residues: CASSFHIGTGNYGYTF. CDR3 nucleotide sequence: TGTGCCAGCAGTTTTCACATAGGGACAGGAAACTATGGCTACACCTTC.

This rearrangement joins TRBV2 to TRBJ1-6; no definite D call. The germline V and J ends were trimmed by 7 bases and 10 bases, with 11 bases remaining between them. Germline assignment: CDR1 SNHLY and CDR2 FYNNEI. The CDR3 is 12 residues long. As DNA, the CDR3 is TGTGCCAGCAATCCAGAAGGATCACCCCTCCACTTT. It codes for CASNPEGSPLHF.

This clone was found once. The CDR3 reads CASSPGQPYGYTF. The CDR3 nucleotides read TGTGCCAGCAGTCCGGGACAGCCCTATGGCTACACCTTC. The genes are TRBV28 and TRBJ1-2; 7 bases fit TRBD1. Germline-derived CDR1 and CDR2 are MDHEN and SYDVKM. J was trimmed by 4 bases and V by 5 bases; bases with no gene match: 4. The CDR3 sequence is 13 residues long.

This clone has only one observation. V is TRBV19 and J is TRBJ2-1; the match to TRBD2 covers 9 bases. Per the germline V gene, CDR1 is LNHDA and CDR2 is SQIVND (reference sequence). The CDR3 is 15 residues long. The trim removed 3 bases at V and 4 bases at J, leaving 4 bases unmatched. The CDR3 spells CASSISSGDYNEQFF. The CDR3 nucleotides are TGTGCCAGTAGTATTTCTAGCGGGGATTACAATGAGCAGTTCTTC.

The CDR3 DNA follows: TGCGCCAGCAGCCGGGCGACTAGTAAGGAGACCCAGTACTTC. As protein: CASSRATSKETQYF. The chain combines TRBV5-1 with TRBJ2-5; D is perhaps TRBD2 (6 bases). The germline V gene encodes CDR1 SGHRS and CDR2 YFSETQ. There are 14 residues in the CDR3. Trimming stripped 4 bases from V and 5 bases from J, with 15 bases between.

The chain has TRBV27 and TRBJ2-6; 8 positions agree with TRBD1. Germline CDR1 and CDR2: MNHEY and SMNVEV (reference sequence). The CDR3 loop spans 15 amino acids. Unmatched junction bases numbered 1, after V lost 4 bases and J lost 2 bases. The CDR3 region is CASSWTGTGANVLTF. In DNA, the CDR3 is TGTGCCAGCAGTTGGACAGGGACTGGGGCCAACGTCCTGACTTTC.

The V gene is TRBV12-3 or TRBV12-4, the J gene TRBJ1-5, with D uncertain. The CDR3 consists of 11 residues. With 8 bases removed from V and 5 bases from J, the gap between germline ends came to 7 bases. The CDR3 DNA is TGTGCCAGCGCGATTTATCAGCCCCAGCATTTT. Residues: CASAIYQPQHF.

The chain carries TRBV28 and TRBJ2-5; D is unclear. V was clipped by 6 bases and J by 7 bases, with 18 bases between them. The CDR3 consists of 14 residues. Germline CDR1 MDHEN, CDR2 SYDVKM. In DNA form, the CDR3 reads TGTGCCAGCAGGTCGAGTGGCGGTTCAGGGACCCAGTACTTC. Its protein product is CASRSSGGSGTQYF.

The rearrangement links TRBV9 to TRBJ2-7, with TRBD1 as a possible D gene (5 bases). CDR1 and CDR2 (germline): SGDLS, YYNGEE. This CDR3 spans 14 amino acids. V lost 4 bases to trimming and J lost 3 bases, with 14 bases between them. The CDR3 DNA sequence: TGTGCCAGCAGCCCATCGGACATTAACTACGAGCAGTACTTC. This gives the protein CASSPSDINYEQYF.

This chain uses TRBV7-3 with TRBJ1-1, with D maybe TRBD1 (5 bases). Germline V gives CDR1 SGHTA, CDR2 FQGTGA. This CDR3 has 16 amino acids. Trimming took 5 bases from V and 3 from J, leaving 19 bases between them. In DNA form, the CDR3 reads TGTGCCAGCAGCCTCAACGGGGGATCAGTTTACACTGAAGCTTTCTTT. Protein product: CASSLNGGSVYTEAFF.

This chain uses TRBV6-2 or TRBV6-3 with TRBJ1-6, with TRBD1 matching 7 bases. Germline V gene sequence: CDR1 MNHEY, CDR2 SVGEGT. This CDR3 region has 14 residues. J lost 9 bases, V lost 4 bases, and 6 bases had no gene match. The CDR3 spells CASSWGRGPSPLHF. CDR3 DNA sequence: TGTGCCAGCAGTTGGGGTAGGGGGCCTTCACCCCTCCACTTT.

V and J are TRBV5-1 and TRBJ2-7; the D is unclear. Trimming took 5 bases from V and 5 from J, leaving 17 bases between them. Per the germline V gene, CDR1 is SGHRS and CDR2 is YFSETQ. The CDR3 length is 14 residues. This CDR3 is CASRPTGSPHEQYF. CDR3 sequence (DNA): TGCGCCAGCAGACCGACGGGCAGCCCCCACGAGCAGTACTTC.

V and J are TRBV24-1 and TRBJ1-5; D uncertain. V dropped 4 bases and J dropped 5 bases, with 8 bases sitting between them. The CDR3 length is 13 residues. The germline CDR1 and CDR2 sequences are KGHDR and SFDVKD. This CDR3 is CATSEYSDQPQHF. The CDR3 bases are TGTGCCACCAGTGAATACTCAGATCAGCCCCAGCATTTT.

In its sample, this clone was seen once. Sequence at one end of the junction differs from germline and may be a read error. The V and J genes are TRBV27 and TRBJ1-5; D gene uncertain. CDR1 is MNHEY, CDR2 SMNVEV, per germline (reference sequence). The CDR3 loop spans 16 amino acids. DNA of the CDR3: TGTGCCAGCAGCCTAGGGAGCAGGCCGAACAATCAGCCCCGGCATTTT. Protein sequence: CASSLGSRPNNQPRHF.

The chain uses TRBV6-5 and TRBJ1-1; D uncertain. The CDR3 runs 13 residues. Germline V gene sequence: CDR1 MNHEY, CDR2 SVGAGI. Trimming removed 2 bases from V and 1 base from J, with 5 bases in between. CDR3 sequence (DNA): TGTGCCAGCAGTTACATGGGGAACACTGAAGCTTTCTTT. Translation gives CASSYMGNTEAFF.

The gene calls are TRBV27 and TRBJ2-3; 8 positions match TRBD2. The trim removed 2 bases at V and 0 bases at J, leaving 10 bases unmatched. The CDR3 contains 18 residues. Looked up from germline, CDR1 is MNHEY and CDR2 is SMNVEV (reference sequence). The CDR3 loop is CASSLRAGGLASTDTQYF. CDR3 in DNA: TGTGCCAGCAGTTTAAGGGCGGGGGGCCTTGCTAGCACAGATACGCAGTATTTT.

V gene TRBV7-3 combines with J gene TRBJ2-5; D remains ambiguous. V lost 2 bases to trimming and J lost 1 base, with 5 bases between them. This CDR3 is 13 amino acids long. CDR1 is SGHTA and CDR2 is FQGTGA in the germline V gene. The CDR3 DNA reads as TGTGCCAGCAGCTTAGCCTCCCAAGAGACCCAGTACTTC. Protein product: CASSLASQETQYF. Full variable domain (rest looked up from reference TRBV7-3 and TRBJ2-5): GAGVSQTPSNKVTEKGKYVELRCDPISGHTALYWYRQSLGQGPEFLIYFQGTGAADDSGLPNDRFFAVRPEGSVSTLKIQRTERGDSAVYLCASSLASQETQYFGPGTRLLVL.